This T cell receptor (beta chain) was sequenced during a study of identical twins. Study-level findings and limits: An excess of low generation probability was shown by twin-shared out-of-frame alpha sequences. With abundant cord blood beta clonotypes, insertions were fewer; memory repertoires showed no such pattern.

Regarding this clonotype: Its antigen remains unknown.

This CDR3 region has 15 residues. Trimming at V came to 3 bases and at J to 4 bases, leaving 5 bases not matched to a gene. CDR1 and CDR2 (germline): SGHNT, YYREEE (reference sequence). Template switching (which added a universal primer site) was used, and cDNA carried unique molecular identifiers. From the 5' RACE reads, TCRdb called clonotypes with MiXCR, one entry per CDR3 protein. This table holds 250,000 or so distinct CDR3 sequences, roughly 7% found once. These data were also filed under a second study, of yellow fever vaccine responses in identical twins.

The sequenced sample consisted of memory (CD45RO+) T cells sorted from blood. This TCR was sampled from a woman aged 18-29 years in good health. The chain uses TRBV5-4 and TRBJ2-1; 9 positions agree with TRBD2. The CDR3 DNA reads TGTGCCAGCAGCTCAGCGGGAGGAGCATACAATGAGCAGTTCTTC. Residues: CASSSAGGAYNEQFF.